This T cell receptor (beta chain) was observed in a study of shared clonotypes between healthy human individuals. Broader study findings: Researchers sampled only blood; tissue repertoires likely differ. Clonotypes that were shared across a handful of donors made up roughly 5% of naive CD4 clonotypes.

Assay: immunoSEQ multiplex PCR; the TCRdb copy retains only in-frame clones and omits some. Of over a million clones in the sample, around 74% were seen once. The V and J ends lost 4 bases and 2 bases respectively, with 9 bases between them. Germline V CDR1 and CDR2: SGHRS, YFSETQ. The CDR3 is made up of 13 amino acids. About this clone: Its antigen is not identified. Other DNA sequences in this sample translate to the same CDR3.

The study enrolled healthy HIV-negative adults without recent acute infections or vaccinations as donors. CD45RA+ naive and CD45RA-negative memory subsets were separated from CD4+ cells. The sequence was collected from a man aged 18 to 30 in good health. The gene calls are TRBV5-1 and TRBJ1-2, with D unresolved. The sequencing sample was made of memory CD4+ T cells sorted from blood. The subset was: CD45RA-negative fraction. This CDR3 reads CASSATGNYGYTF. For the CDR3, the DNA is TGCGCCAGCAGCGCAACCGGGAACTATGGCTACACCTTC.